This is a list of T cell receptor beta chains from one sample in a study of T-cell memory formation after mild COVID-19. From the 5' RACE reads, TCRdb called clonotypes with MiXCR, one entry per CDR3 protein. The sample records about 170,000 distinct CDR3 sequences, around 13% being singletons. Sequenced material: PBMCs or a T cell subset sorted from them (not recorded which). These receptors all come from a man aged 18-30 years who had mild COVID-19 (a few samples of this study predate the infection). Cell type and time point are not known. The CDR3 runs from the conserved cysteine through the conserved F or W. The D gene is left open where the match is weak. Rows give clone size only sometimes, using once, few, many, or a class for an expanded clone.

j_gene	v_gene	abundance	d_gene	CDR3nt	CDR3aa
TRBJ2-3	TRBV27	NA	NA	TGTGCCAGCAGTTTATCGCGACAGAGCACAGATACGCAGTATTTT	CASSLSRQSTDTQYF
TRBJ2-5	TRBV20-1	few	TRBD2	TGCAGTGCTAGACTAGCGGGGGTCCAGGAGACCCAGTACTTC	CSARLAGVQETQYF
TRBJ2-3	TRBV29-1	NA	NA	TGCAGCGTCCTTTCACGCACAGATACGCAGTATTTT	CSVLSRTDTQYF
TRBJ1-6	TRBV5-1	NA	NA	TGCGCCAGCAGCTTGGACAGCTCCTATAATTCACCCCTCCACTTT	CASSLDSSYNSPLHF
TRBJ1-1	TRBV20-1	NA	NA	TGCAGTAGGAGGGGAGCTTTCTTT	CSRRGAFF
TRBJ2-2	TRBV5-1	many	NA	TGCGCCAGCAGCTTGGTGTATGGGGCCGGGGAGCTGTTTTTT	CASSLVYGAGELFF
TRBJ1-6	TRBV11-2	NA	NA	TGTGCCAGCAGCCTAAATCCCCTGAATAATTCACCCCTCCACTTT	CASSLNPLNNSPLHF
TRBJ1-1	TRBV5-1	few	NA	TGCGCCAGCAGCTCGTCCGGGGGGGTCACTGAAGCTTTCTTT	CASSSSGGVTEAFF
TRBJ2-5	TRBV7-3	few	NA	TGTGCCAGCAGCCAGGGACTTTTAGAGACCCAGTACTTC	CASSQGLLETQYF
TRBJ2-3	TRBV7-7	NA	NA	TGTGCTAGCAGCTTAGGAGGGGGGTACGGCACAGATACGCAGTATTTT	CASSLGGGYGTDTQYF
TRBJ2-5	TRBV5-4	NA	NA	TGTGCCAGCAGCTTCCGGGGAGTCCAAGAGACCCAGTACTTC	CASSFRGVQETQYF
TRBJ2-3	TRBV27	few	TRBD2	TGTGCCAGCAGCGGGGGGGCAGGAGATACGCAGTATTTT	CASSGGAGDTQYF
TRBJ2-1	TRBV6-6	few	NA	TGTGCCAGCAGTTACTGGACGAGCAGCAATGAGCAGTTCTTC	CASSYWTSSNEQFF
TRBJ2-2	TRBV7-3	few	TRBD2	TGTGCCAGCAGCTCAACCGGGGGGGCGAGGGAGCTGTTTTTT	CASSSTGGARELFF
TRBJ2-5	TRBV12-3/TRBV12-4	few	NA	TGTGCCAGCAGTGCTAGGGGTCCTGGAGAGACCCAGTACTTC	CASSARGPGETQYF
TRBJ2-1	TRBV6-1	few	TRBD2	TGTGCCAGCAGTGATAGCGGGAGAGAGCAGTTCTTC	CASSDSGREQFF
TRBJ1-1	TRBV15	NA	NA	TGTGCCACCAGCAGAGACCTGGGGTGGGACACTGAAGCTTTCTTT	CATSRDLGWDTEAFF
TRBJ2-1	TRBV5-1	NA	TRBD1	TGCGCCATCTACAGGGGGCCTATAGGAAATGAGCAGTTCTTC	CAIYRGPIGNEQFF
TRBJ2-7	TRBV12-3/TRBV12-4	NA	NA	TGTGCCACCTCGCGTCCAGGAGACGAGCAGTACTTC	CATSRPGDEQYF
TRBJ1-1	TRBV7-9	NA	NA	TGTGCCAGCAGCTTAGCTATAGGGTCGATCACTGAAGCTTTCTTT	CASSLAIGSITEAFF
TRBJ1-2	TRBV6-2/TRBV6-3	NA	NA	TGTGCCAGCAGTTATAGGGAAAACTATGGCTACACCTTC	CASSYRENYGYTF
TRBJ1-1	TRBV7-9	many	NA	TGTGCCAGCAGGTTACCCCCGGGGACTGAAGCTTTCTTT	CASRLPPGTEAFF
TRBJ1-2	TRBV7-9	NA	TRBD1	TGTGCCAGCAGACCCCGGACAGGGTTGAGCTATGGCTACACCTTC	CASRPRTGLSYGYTF
TRBJ1-2	TRBV7-2	NA	TRBD1	TGTGCCAGCAGCTTAGCTGACAGGGGGGGCTACACCTTC	CASSLADRGGYTF
TRBJ2-7	TRBV7-2	many	NA	TGTGCCAGCAGCTTAGTTGGGGGGCTATTCGACGAGCAGTACTTC	CASSLVGGLFDEQYF
TRBJ2-3	TRBV20-1	NA	NA	TGCAGTCCGCCCCAGGCAGATACGCAGTATTTT	CSPPQADTQYF
TRBJ2-3	TRBV14	NA	NA	TGTGCCAGCAGCCAGTACAGGAAGCAAGCAGCGGATACGCAGTATTTT	CASSQYRKQAADTQYF
TRBJ2-2	TRBV7-2	NA	NA	TGTGCCAGCAGCTCAACCAGGGGGGCCCGGAACACCGGGGAGCTGTTTTTT	CASSSTRGARNTGELFF
TRBJ2-1	TRBV6-2/TRBV6-3	few	NA	TGTGCCAGCAGTCCCGGGGGGCCCAATGAGCAGTTCTTC	CASSPGGPNEQFF
TRBJ2-1	TRBV7-9	NA	TRBD2	TGTGCCAGCAGCCTGGGACTAGCGGGCTCCGGCAATGAGCAGTTCTTC	CASSLGLAGSGNEQFF
TRBJ2-1	TRBV6-2/TRBV6-3	many	TRBD2	TGTGCCAGCAGTTACTCCCCCCCCGGGGGGATCTACAATGAGCAGTTCTTC	CASSYSPPGGIYNEQFF
TRBJ2-3	TRBV7-3	many	TRBD1	TGTGCCAGCAGCCCGGACAGGGGTACAGATACGCAGTATTTT	CASSPDRGTDTQYF
TRBJ1-1	TRBV10-3	NA	TRBD1	TGTGCCATCAGGGAAGACAGGGGATGGACTGAAGCTTTCTTT	CAIREDRGWTEAFF
TRBJ1-2	TRBV15	few	NA	TGTGCCACCAGCAGGGAGACAGCCCACTATGGCTACACCTTC	CATSRETAHYGYTF
TRBJ1-6	TRBV18	NA	NA	TGTGCCAGCTCACCCTCCGCCCGGGAGAATTCACCCCTCCACTTT	CASSPSARENSPLHF
TRBJ2-1	TRBV7-2	NA	NA	TGTGCCAGCAGCCCTACAGGGTCCTACAATGAGCAGTTCTTC	CASSPTGSYNEQFF
TRBJ2-1	TRBV5-1	few	TRBD2	TGCGCCAGCAGCTTGGATAGTAGCGGGGGCTTTGGTGAGCAGTTCTTC	CASSLDSSGGFGEQFF
TRBJ1-6	TRBV6-5	NA	TRBD1	TGTGCCAGCAGAGGGACAGGGGATTCACCCCTCCACTTT	CASRGTGDSPLHF
TRBJ2-5	TRBV3-1	NA	NA	TGTGCCAGCAGCCAAGACCCGGGCCGACAAGAGACCCAGTACTTC	CASSQDPGRQETQYF
TRBJ1-1	TRBV18	NA	NA	TGTGCCAGCTCATCCTCTACCCAGAACACTGAAGCTTTCTTT	CASSSSTQNTEAFF
TRBJ1-6	TRBV20-1	NA	NA	TGCAGTGCTAGACGGACGGGGAGCTCCTATAATTCACCCCTCCACTTT	CSARRTGSSYNSPLHF
TRBJ2-5	TRBV20-1	NA	TRBD2	TGCAGTGCTAGAATCCTACTAGCGAGGGACCAAGAGACCCAGTACTTC	CSARILLARDQETQYF
TRBJ2-7	TRBV4-3	NA	NA	TGCGCCAGCAGCCAAGTCATCGCCAGCTCCTACGAGCAGTACTTC	CASSQVIASSYEQYF
TRBJ1-4	TRBV4-1	few	NA	TGCGCCAGCAGCCCTGCGGGGACACCGAATGAAAAACTGTTTTTT	CASSPAGTPNEKLFF
TRBJ2-2	TRBV5-1	few	NA	TGCGCCAGCGTCCTCACGGTTCCACCATCGGGGGAGCTGTTTTTT	CASVLTVPPSGELFF
TRBJ1-5	TRBV20-1	once	NA	TGCAGTGCTGGGCCGGGGTCGGGCTCCCAGCCCCAGCATTTT	CSAGPGSGSQPQHF
TRBJ2-2	TRBV5-1	NA	NA	TGCGCCAGCAGCCTCCAGTCGAACACCGGGGAGCTGTTTTTT	CASSLQSNTGELFF
TRBJ2-5	TRBV6-2/TRBV6-3	few	TRBD1	TGTGCCAGCAACAGGGGGCTGTACGAGACCCAGTACTTC	CASNRGLYETQYF
TRBJ1-2	TRBV4-1	NA	TRBD1	TGCGCCAGCAGCCGTCAATTCCGGGACAGGGGGCATCGTGGCTACACCTTC	CASSRQFRDRGHRGYTF
TRBJ1-1	TRBV7-9	NA	TRBD1	TGTGCCAGCAGCGTCGGACAGGGGAACACTGAAGCTTTCTTT	CASSVGQGNTEAFF
TRBJ1-4	TRBV29-1	few	NA	TGCAGCGTCCTCCCTGGGACGCTGATTTTT	CSVLPGTLIF